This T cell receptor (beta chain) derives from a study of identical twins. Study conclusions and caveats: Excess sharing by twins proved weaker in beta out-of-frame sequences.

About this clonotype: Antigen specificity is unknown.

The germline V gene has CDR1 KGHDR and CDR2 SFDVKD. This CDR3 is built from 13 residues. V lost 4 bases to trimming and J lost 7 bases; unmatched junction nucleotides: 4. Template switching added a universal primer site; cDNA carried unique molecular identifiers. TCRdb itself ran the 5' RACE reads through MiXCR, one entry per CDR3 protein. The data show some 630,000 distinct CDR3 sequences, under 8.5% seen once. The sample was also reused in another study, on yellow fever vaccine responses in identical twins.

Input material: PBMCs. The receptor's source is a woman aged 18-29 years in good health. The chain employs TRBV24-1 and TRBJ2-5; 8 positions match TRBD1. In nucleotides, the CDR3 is TGTGCCACCAGTGAGATACAGGGGGGGACCCAGTACTTC. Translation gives CATSEIQGGTQYF.